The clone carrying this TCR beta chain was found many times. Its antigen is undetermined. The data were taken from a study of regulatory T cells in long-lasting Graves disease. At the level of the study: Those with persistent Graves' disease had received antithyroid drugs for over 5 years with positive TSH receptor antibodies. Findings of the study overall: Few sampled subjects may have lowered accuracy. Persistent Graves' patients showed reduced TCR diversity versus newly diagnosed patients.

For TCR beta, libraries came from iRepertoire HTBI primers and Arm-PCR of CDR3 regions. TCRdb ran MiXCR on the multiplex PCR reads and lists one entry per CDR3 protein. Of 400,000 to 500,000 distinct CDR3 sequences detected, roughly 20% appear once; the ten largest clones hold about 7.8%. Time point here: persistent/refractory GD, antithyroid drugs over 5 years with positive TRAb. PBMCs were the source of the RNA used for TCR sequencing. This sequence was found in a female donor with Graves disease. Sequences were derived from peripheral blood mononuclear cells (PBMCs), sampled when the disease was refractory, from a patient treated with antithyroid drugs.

This CDR3 is CASSPRQGLAEAFF. CDR3 nucleotide sequence: TGTGCCAGCAGCCCGAGACAGGGGCTCGCTGAAGCTTTCTTT. The chain uses TRBV9 and TRBJ1-1; 8 bases are a match to TRBD1. This CDR3 is built from 14 residues. Germline V lookup: CDR1 SGDLS, CDR2 YYNGEE. Trimming removed 4 bases from V and 6 bases from J; junction bases left unmatched: 8.